The 16 T cell receptor beta chains reported below all come from one sample, sequenced in a study of Graves' ophthalmopathy and Graves' hyperthyroidism. RNA transcripts served as template for amplifying TCR beta CDR3 sequences. First-round RT-PCR used HTBI primers; second-round multiplex PCR followed. TCRdb re-called the multiplex PCR reads with MiXCR, one entry per CDR3 protein. This table has about 550,000 distinct CDR3 sequences, 35% to 40% appearing once. Sequenced input: peripheral blood or thyroid tissue (not recorded which). All receptors come from an adult man with Graves' hyperthyroidism.

The chain joins TRBV4-1 to TRBJ1-1; D gene ambiguous. Trimming cost V 4 bases and J 3 bases, with 12 bases left between them. The CDR3 covers 14 residues. CDR1 MGHRA and CDR2 YSYEKL come from the germline V gene. This CDR3 is CASSPVGLDTEAFF. The CDR3 DNA sequence: TGCGCCAGCAGCCCGGTGGGTTTGGACACTGAAGCTTTCTTT.

This clonotype has a count of ten or more. The chain links TRBV7-9 to TRBJ1-6; D might be TRBD1 (5 bases). CDR3 length equals 12 residues. CDR1 and CDR2 (germline): SEHNR, FQNEAQ (reference sequence). Trimming cost V 1 base and J 11 bases, with 6 bases left between them. This chain's CDR3 is CASSLEGTPLHF. The CDR3 coding sequence is TGTGCCAGCAGCTTAGAGGGGACACCCCTCCACTTT.

The chain is built from TRBV24-1 and TRBJ1-5; TRBD1 might be the D (6 bases). Germline loops: CDR1 KGHDR, CDR2 SFDVKD. With 3 bases removed from V and 1 base from J, the gap between germline ends came to 12 bases. The CDR3 covers 16 residues. The CDR3 DNA is TGTGCCACCAGTGATGGACGGGGGGCGAGCAATCAGCCCCAGCATTTT. Protein product: CATSDGRGASNQPQHF.

The genes are TRBV7-2 and TRBJ2-3, with 13 positions matching TRBD2. The V and J ends lost 3 bases and 5 bases, in that order; junction bases with no gene match: 5. CDR3 length: 16 residues. The V gene's germline CDR1 is SGHTA and CDR2 FQGNSA. In nucleotides, the CDR3 is TGTGCCAGCAGCTTCACTAGCGGGAGGGCGGTAGATACGCAGTATTTT. Its translation is CASSFTSGRAVDTQYF. Complete variable domain (other parts from reference TRBV7-2 and TRBJ2-3): GAGVSQSPSNKVTEKGKDVELRCDPISGHTALYWYRQSLGQGLEFLIYFQGNSAPDKSGLPSDRFSAERTGGSVSTLTIQRTQQEDSAVYLCASSFTSGRAVDTQYFGPGTRLTVL.

The rearrangement joins TRBV29-1 to TRBJ2-7; perhaps TRBD1 as D (6 bases). CDR3 length: 13 amino acids. V lost 4 bases and J lost 6, with 16 bases in between. CDR1 is SQVTM, CDR2 ANQGSEA, per germline. The CDR3 is CSVGAGVGGEQYF. The DNA of the CDR3 is TGCAGCGTTGGGGCAGGGGTAGGTGGCGAGCAGTACTTC.

At least ten counts were recorded for this clonotype. This rearrangement joins TRBV7-2 to TRBJ1-1; D is possibly TRBD1 (6 bases). The CDR3 is made up of 13 amino acids. Trimming took off 3 bases at V and 8 bases at J, with 13 bases between the two ends. The germline V gene encodes CDR1 SGHTA and CDR2 FQGNSA. CDR3 in amino acids: CASSFYTGTEAFF. In nucleotides, the CDR3 is TGTGCCAGCAGCTTCTACACCGGGACAGAAGCTTTCTTT.

This clonotype appeared many times. The chain is built from TRBV7-9 and TRBJ1-6; TRBD1 aligns across 9 bases. The CDR3 consists of 16 residues. V shed 5 bases, J shed 5 bases, and the junction held 7 bases outside the gene matches. CDR1 is SEHNR, CDR2 FQNEAQ, per germline (reference sequence). This CDR3 is CASSRYRQGDNSPLHF. In DNA, the CDR3 is TGTGCCAGCAGCAGATACAGACAGGGGGATAATTCACCCCTCCACTTT.

This chain uses TRBV7-2 with TRBJ1-4; 10 bases are shared with TRBD1. There are 16 residues in the CDR3. V was clipped by 5 bases and J by 6 bases; unmatched bases: 9. CDR1 is SGHTA, CDR2 FQGNSA, per germline. This CDR3 reads CASSRRSTGGYEKLFF. CDR3 bases: TGTGCCAGCAGCCGTCGCTCGACAGGGGGCTATGAAAAACTGTTTTTT.

There are many counts of this clonotype. This chain connects TRBV7-2 to TRBJ2-7; D is unresolved. V was shortened by 1 base and J by 2 bases, with 6 bases between the two germline ends. This CDR3 spans 13 amino acids. Germline lookup yields CDR1 SGHTA and CDR2 FQGNSA. The CDR3 bases are TGTGCCAGCAGCTTAGAACTCGCCTACGAGCAGTACTTC. Translation gives CASSLELAYEQYF.

The V gene is TRBV24-1, the J gene TRBJ1-5; possible D gene TRBD1, 5 bases. CDR1 KGHDR and CDR2 SFDVKD come from the germline V gene. Trimming took off 11 bases at V and 7 bases at J, with 11 bases between the two ends. This CDR3 is built from 11 residues. As DNA, the CDR3 is TGTGCCAGTATGGGGGAGCAGCCCCAGCATTTT. It codes for CASMGEQPQHF.

The table lists this clonotype with many counts. This chain connects TRBV6-1 to TRBJ1-6, with D perhaps matching TRBD1 (6 bases). V dropped 5 bases and J dropped 10 bases, with 21 bases sitting between them. CDR1 is MNHNS, CDR2 SASEGT, per germline. The CDR3 is made up of 16 amino acids. The CDR3 protein is CASSRVFGGAESPLHF. Here the CDR3 DNA reads TGTGCCAGCAGTCGCGTTTTCGGGGGCGCAGAGTCACCCCTCCACTTT.

In its sample, this clonotype was seen many times. In nucleotides, the CDR3 is TGTGCCAGCAGCCCAAGTCCGGGTGGGGAGACCCAGTACTTC. Its protein is CASSPSPGGETQYF. This chain connects TRBV13 to TRBJ2-5; D gene unclear. This CDR3 region has 14 residues. V was clipped by 5 bases and J by 5 bases, with 15 bases between them. CDR1 PRHDT and CDR2 FYEKMQ come from the germline V gene (reference sequence).

The chain joins TRBV6-6 to TRBJ2-2, with 14 bases aligning to TRBD2. Germline-derived CDR1 and CDR2 are MNHNY and SVGAGI (reference sequence). The CDR3 runs to 16 residues. The J segment lost 6 bases and the V segment lost 5 bases, leaving 5 bases of the junction unmatched. The CDR3 spells CASSLGLAGVAGELFF. The DNA of the CDR3 is TGTGCCAGCAGTCTGGGACTAGCGGGAGTAGCCGGGGAGCTGTTTTTT.

The table lists this clonotype with many counts. The J gene is TRBJ1-1, the V gene TRBV11-2; D is ambiguous. V was clipped by 4 bases and J by 3 bases, with 12 bases between them. The V gene's germline CDR1 is SGHAT and CDR2 FQNNGV. CDR3 length: 14 residues. The chain's CDR3 is CASSYSNRDTEAFF. For the CDR3, the DNA is TGTGCCAGCAGCTACTCAAACCGAGACACTGAAGCTTTCTTT.

V gene TRBV6-1 combines with J gene TRBJ2-7, with TRBD2 as a possible D gene (5 bases). This CDR3 region has 15 residues. V lost 2 bases and J 0 bases, leaving 11 bases between the germline ends. Germline CDR1 MNHNS, CDR2 SASEGT. In DNA form, the CDR3 reads TGTGCCAGCAGTGAACCGCCGGGAAGCTCCTACGAGCAGTACTTC. Translated: CASSEPPGSSYEQYF.

The chain uses TRBV7-2 and TRBJ2-7; D is perhaps TRBD1 or TRBD2 (5 bases each). The J call may be in error: the DNA end matches TRBJ2-1 better. This CDR3 is built from 15 residues. Germline CDR1 and CDR2: SGHTA and FQGNSA. The CDR3 coding sequence is TGTGCCAGCAGCTTAGACAGAGGGGAACACAATGAGCAGTTCTTC. Protein: CASSLDRGEHNEQFF.